Listed below are T cell receptor beta chains from one sample, sequenced in a study of T cells expressing NK-cell markers. From the 5' RACE reads, TCRdb lists one entry per CDR3 protein and no DNA. The sample table sets out roughly 280,000 distinct CDR3 sequences. The sequenced sample was blood T cells: a sorted CD56 or NKG2C T cell subset, CD4+ or CD8+ T cells, or bulk PBMC T cells (not recorded which). These receptors were obtained from a man aged 18 to 30 in good health. Both conserved end residues are part of each CDR3.

V gene,J gene,CDR3 protein
TRBV20-1,TRBJ2-3,CSARDPTTHTDTQYF
TRBV6-2/TRBV6-3,TRBJ2-7,CASSYTRTAYEQYF
TRBV20-1,TRBJ2-3,CSAGASSTDTQYF
TRBV20-1,TRBJ2-1,CSARDQLIDYNEQFF
TRBV29-1,TRBJ2-1,CSGRFGPNNEQFF
TRBV5-1,TRBJ1-1,CASSLSADEAFF
TRBV20-1,TRBJ2-3,CSAITAGGPPDTQYF
TRBV20-1,TRBJ2-4,CSARRGQPDIQYF
TRBV30,TRBJ1-3,CAWSRGNTIYF
TRBV21-1,TRBJ1-5,CASRDRGDQPQHF
TRBV7-9,TRBJ2-1,CASRLGGEQFF
TRBV19,TRBJ1-5,CASSMDRGWPQHF
TRBV7-2,TRBJ2-1,CASLGLADYNEQFF
TRBV12-3/TRBV12-4,TRBJ2-5,CASSLRQTTLLAGPQETQYF
TRBV20-1,TRBJ1-4,CSASRVGVEEKLFF
TRBV4-3,TRBJ2-1,CASSQDSGRGSDEQFF
TRBV12-3/TRBV12-4,TRBJ2-3,CASSLALSPHRGTQYF
TRBV25-1,TRBJ1-1,CASSRIGGLEAFF
TRBV20-1,TRBJ2-3,CSAREQKDGRDTQYF
TRBV7-3,TRBJ1-1,CASSKDPNTEAFF
TRBV30,TRBJ2-1,CAWNSLAGGPNEQFF
TRBV29-1,TRBJ2-1,CSVPTSGNYNEQFF
TRBV12-3/TRBV12-4,TRBJ2-5,CASRTGTLIQETQYF
TRBV20-1,TRBJ2-3,CSANLYRWGTDTQYF
TRBV12-3/TRBV12-4,TRBJ2-6,CASNVGASSRVLTF
TRBV12-3/TRBV12-4,TRBJ2-7,CASSQVSYEQYF
TRBV28,TRBJ1-2,CASSRSGYGYGYTF
TRBV12-3/TRBV12-4,TRBJ1-2,CASSLRQGVSGYTF
TRBV19,TRBJ2-1,CASSHMGLAMEFF
TRBV6-2/TRBV6-3,TRBJ2-5,CASSDSEIRGLDETQYF
TRBV2,TRBJ2-2,CASSEQDLTGELFF